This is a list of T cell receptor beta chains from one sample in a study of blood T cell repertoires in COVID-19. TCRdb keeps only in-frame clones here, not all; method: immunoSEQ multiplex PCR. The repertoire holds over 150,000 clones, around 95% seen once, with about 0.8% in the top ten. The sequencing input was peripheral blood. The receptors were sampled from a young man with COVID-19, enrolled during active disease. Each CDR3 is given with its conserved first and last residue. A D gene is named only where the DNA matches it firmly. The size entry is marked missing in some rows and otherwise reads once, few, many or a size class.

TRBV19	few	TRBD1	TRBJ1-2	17	CASSPAGQTILTNGYTF	TGTGCCAGTAGTCCCGCGGGACAGACCATTCTAACTAATGGCTACACCTTC
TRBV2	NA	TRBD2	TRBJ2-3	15	CASRGSGGITDTQYF	TGTGCCAGCAGGGGTAGCGGGGGAATCACAGATACGCAGTATTTT
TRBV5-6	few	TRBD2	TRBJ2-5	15	CASSEVAGGAVTQYF	TGTGCCAGCAGCGAGGTAGCGGGGGGTGCGGTTACCCAGTACTTC
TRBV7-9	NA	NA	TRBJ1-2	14	CASSLGGANYGYTF	TGTGCCAGCAGCTTAGGGGGAGCTAACTATGGCTACACCTTC
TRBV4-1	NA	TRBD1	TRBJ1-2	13	CASSQNRGPGYTF	TGCGCCAGCAGCCAAAACAGGGGGCCTGGCTACACCTTC
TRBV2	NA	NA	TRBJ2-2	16	CASKARGGADTGELFF	TGTGCCAGCAAGGCTAGAGGGGGGGCCGACACCGGGGAGCTGTTTTTT
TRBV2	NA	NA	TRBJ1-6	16	CASGEERGLYNSPLHF	TGTGCCAGCGGGGAGGAGAGGGGTCTTTATAATTCACCCCTCCACTTT
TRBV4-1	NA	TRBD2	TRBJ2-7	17	CASSPDERGILNYEQYF	TGCGCCAGCAGCCCCGACGAGCGGGGCATTCTCAACTACGAGCAGTACTTC
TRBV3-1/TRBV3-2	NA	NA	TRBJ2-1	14	CASSQGRGYNEQFF	TGTGCCAGCAGCCAAGGGCGGGGATACAATGAGCAGTTCTTC
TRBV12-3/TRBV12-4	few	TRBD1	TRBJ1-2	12	CASSSDRGGYTF	TGTGCCAGCAGTTCCGACAGGGGTGGCTACACCTTC
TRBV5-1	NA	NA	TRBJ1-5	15	CASSLGYANDQPQHF	TGCGCCAGCAGCTTGGGGTACGCGAACGATCAGCCCCAGCATTTT
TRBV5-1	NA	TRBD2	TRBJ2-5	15	CASSAGTSGAETQYF	TGCGCCAGCAGCGCAGGGACTAGCGGGGCGGAGACCCAGTACTTC
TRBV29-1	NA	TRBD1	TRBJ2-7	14	CSVGRGQGGYEQYF	TGCAGCGTCGGTCGGGGACAGGGAGGCTACGAGCAGTACTTC
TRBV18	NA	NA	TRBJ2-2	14	CASSDERVAGELFF	TGTGCCAGCTCGGACGAGAGGGTGGCCGGGGAGCTGTTTTTT
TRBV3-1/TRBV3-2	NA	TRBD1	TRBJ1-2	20	CASSQGVKGTGALPNYGYTF	TGTGCCAGCAGCCAAGGTGTAAAGGGGACAGGGGCTCTTCCCAACTATGGCTACACCTTC
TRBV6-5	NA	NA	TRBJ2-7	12	CASRLARGEQYF	TGTGCCAGCAGATTGGCGAGAGGCGAGCAGTACTTC
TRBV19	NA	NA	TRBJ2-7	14	CASSPSGFSYEQYF	TGTGCCAGTAGCCCTTCAGGGTTCTCCTACGAGCAGTACTTC
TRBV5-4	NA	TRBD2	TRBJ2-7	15	CASSHQGLALNEQYF	TGTGCCAGCAGCCACCAGGGACTAGCCTTGAACGAGCAGTACTTC
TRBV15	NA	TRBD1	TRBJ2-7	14	CATRRTGGSYEQYF	TGTGCCACCAGAAGGACAGGGGGTTCCTACGAGCAGTACTTC
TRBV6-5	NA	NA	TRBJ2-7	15	CASKLSGIWLYEQYF	TGTGCCAGTAAGCTCTCGGGTATTTGGTTGTACGAGCAGTACTTC
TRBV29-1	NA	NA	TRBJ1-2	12	CSVEGGAYGYTF	TGCAGCGTTGAGGGAGGAGCTTATGGCTACACCTTC
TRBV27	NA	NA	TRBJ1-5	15	CASSSDSYSNQPQHF	TGTGCCAGCAGTTCAGACAGCTATAGCAATCAGCCCCAGCATTTT
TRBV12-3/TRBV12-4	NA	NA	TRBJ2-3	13	CASREQGLDTQYF	TGTGCCAGCAGAGAACAGGGTCTAGATACGCAGTATTTT
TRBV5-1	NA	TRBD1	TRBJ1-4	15	CASSAATGGFEKLFF	TGCGCCAGCAGCGCGGCGACAGGGGGGTTCGAAAAACTGTTTTTT
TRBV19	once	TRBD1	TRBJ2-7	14	CASSMTGFSYEQYF	TGTGCCAGTAGTATGACAGGGTTCTCCTACGAGCAGTACTTC
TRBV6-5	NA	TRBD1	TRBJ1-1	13	CASRKQGGTEAFF	TGTGCCAGCAGGAAACAGGGGGGCACTGAAGCTTTCTTT
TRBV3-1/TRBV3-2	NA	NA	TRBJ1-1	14	CASSQDSLGQGAFF	TGTGCCAGCAGCCAAGATTCGTTGGGGCAGGGAGCTTTCTTT
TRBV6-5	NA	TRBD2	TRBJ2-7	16	CASSYSTSGGRYEQYF	TGTGCCAGCAGTTACTCGACTAGCGGGGGTCGCTACGAGCAGTACTTC
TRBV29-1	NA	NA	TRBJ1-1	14	CSGGMGATNTEAFF	TGCAGCGGGGGGATGGGGGCCACGAACACTGAAGCTTTCTTT
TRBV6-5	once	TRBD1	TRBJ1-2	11	CASRDRGGYTF	TGTGCCAGCAGGGACAGGGGCGGCTACACCTTC
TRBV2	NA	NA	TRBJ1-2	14	CASSEARGTYGYTF	TGTGCCAGCAGTGAAGCACGGGGGACCTATGGCTACACCTTC
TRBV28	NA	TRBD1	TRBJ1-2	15	CASSRGTGGYYGYTF	TGTGCCAGCAGCCGCGGGACAGGGGGCTACTATGGCTACACCTTC
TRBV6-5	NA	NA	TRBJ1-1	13	CASSYSGGIEAFF	TGTGCCAGCAGTTACTCAGGGGGAATTGAAGCTTTCTTT
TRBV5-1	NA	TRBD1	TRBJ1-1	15	CASSVGTGMNTEAFF	TGCGCCAGCAGCGTCGGGACAGGGATGAACACTGAAGCTTTCTTT
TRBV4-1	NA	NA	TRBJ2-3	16	CASSQGGRGHTDTQYF	TGCGCCAGCAGCCAAGGGGGTCGGGGACACACAGATACGCAGTATTTT
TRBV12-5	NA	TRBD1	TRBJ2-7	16	CASGLVETGIPYEQYF	TGTGCTAGTGGTTTGGTAGAGACAGGGATCCCCTACGAGCAGTACTTC
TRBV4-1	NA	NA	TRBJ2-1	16	CASSQEGWAGRDEQFF	TGCGCCAGCAGCCAAGAGGGGTGGGCAGGCAGGGATGAGCAGTTCTTC
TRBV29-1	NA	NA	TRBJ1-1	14	CSVETFEGDTEAFF	TGCAGCGTTGAAACGTTTGAGGGGGACACTGAAGCTTTCTTT
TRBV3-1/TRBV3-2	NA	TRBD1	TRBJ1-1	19	CASSQDWTGGVSTGTEAFF	TGTGCCAGCAGCCAAGATTGGACAGGGGGAGTGAGTACGGGTACTGAAGCTTTCTTT
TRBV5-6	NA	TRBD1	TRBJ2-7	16	CASSLVVDRGQGEQYF	TGTGCCAGCAGCTTGGTGGTGGACAGGGGGCAGGGTGAGCAGTACTTC
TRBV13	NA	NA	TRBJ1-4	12	CASSRANEKLFF	TGTGCCAGCAGCCGGGCTAATGAAAAACTGTTTTTT
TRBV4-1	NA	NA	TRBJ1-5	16	CASSQDPGGSNQPQHF	TGCGCCAGCAGCCAGGATCCCGGGGGTAGCAATCAGCCCCAGCATTTT